This T cell receptor beta chain comes out of a study of T-cell memory formation after mild COVID-19 (dated by TCRdb to 2020 to 2023). For the study in its entirety: TCR sequence clusters from the two donors were largely donor specific. The cohort was made up of two young adult volunteers, one female and one male, who were previously healthy. T-cell clones expanding and contracting after mild COVID-19 in a couple of donors were tracked by longitudinal TCRalpha and TCRbeta repertoire sequencing. What the research found in general, with its limitations: The study covered only a couple of mild cases, and larger cohorts including severe cases with pre-infection samples were considered necessary. The detection of some responding clones in pre-infection memory suggests that pre-existing cross-reactive memory T cells joined the SARS-CoV-2 response. From day 15 to 85, contracting clones showed balanced CD4/CD8 phenotypes, whereas a second wave of clones that expanded from day 15 to 37 leaned towards CD4+. The second-wave clones that peaked on day 37 were not confirmed to be SARS-CoV-2 specific. Contracting CD4+ clones were located mainly in the CM and EM memory subsets, whereas CD8+ clones were found to be enriched in EMRA.

The junction shows trimming of 0 bases on V and 6 bases on J, plus 8 bases between the germline ends. CDR3 length: 13 amino acids, cysteine to phenylalanine. This entry keeps only the CDR3 DNA: 39 bases, framed from base 1. CDR1 and CDR2 are drawn from the germline V gene: KGHSH, LQKENI. Data came from an Illumina NovaSeq 6000. TCRalpha and TCRbeta cDNA libraries were built by 5'RACE with constant-segment primers, adding sample barcodes and unique molecular identifiers. RNA was extracted from every sample with Trizol reagent. Library amplification was performed in two PCR steps, and a second sample barcode and Illumina TruSeq adapters were introduced in the second step. Sequencing of the libraries was done on an Illumina NovaSeq, producing 2 x 150 bp paired-end reads. Turning to the authors' computational methods: With migec v1.2.7, reads were demultiplexed and then collapsed into UMI-guided consensus sequences. With mixcr v2.1.11, UMI consensuses were aligned to TRA and TRB V and J templates and assembled into clonotypes. Clonotypes were classified as expanded or contracted when called significant by both edgeR and NoisET, with noise models trained on biological replicates. edgeR calls used a false discovery rate-adjusted p below 0.01 and a log2 fold-change threshold of 1. As an exploratory analysis of dynamics, max-normalized trajectories of the 1000 most abundant clonotypes were examined with PCA combined with hierarchical clustering. Separately sequenced CD4+ and CD8+ repertoires were used to assign the CD4 or CD8 phenotype of responding clones. TCRdb took the public reads, trimmed them with fastp at Q25, ran MiXCR for clone calling and kept in-frame beta chains. Each entry is one CDR3 protein sequence, shown with its most common DNA and genes. The V and J calls shown here were made by TCRdb, not taken from the authors' results. The sample data list around 200,000 distinct CDR3 sequences, and about a fifth of these were observed just once. The ten top clones hold 20% to 25% of the sample.

Ficoll-Paque density gradient centrifugation was the method used to isolate PBMCs. This clonotype was observed a handful of times. Its target antigen remains unknown. It has no much larger one-base neighbor in the sample; base qualities were not kept. Sequences were obtained from PBMCs or a T cell subset sorted from them (not recorded which). The receptor comes from an adult woman who had mild COVID-19 (a few samples of this study predate the infection). The sample titles of this study are shuffled in the database, so cell type and time point are left out; the donor was told from shared clones. This receptor chain uses TRBV18 and TRBJ1-1; the D gene lacks a confident call. The DNA is as follows: TGTGCCAGCTCACCACCGGGAGTTGCTGAAGCTTTCTTT. This encodes CASSPPGVAEAFF.